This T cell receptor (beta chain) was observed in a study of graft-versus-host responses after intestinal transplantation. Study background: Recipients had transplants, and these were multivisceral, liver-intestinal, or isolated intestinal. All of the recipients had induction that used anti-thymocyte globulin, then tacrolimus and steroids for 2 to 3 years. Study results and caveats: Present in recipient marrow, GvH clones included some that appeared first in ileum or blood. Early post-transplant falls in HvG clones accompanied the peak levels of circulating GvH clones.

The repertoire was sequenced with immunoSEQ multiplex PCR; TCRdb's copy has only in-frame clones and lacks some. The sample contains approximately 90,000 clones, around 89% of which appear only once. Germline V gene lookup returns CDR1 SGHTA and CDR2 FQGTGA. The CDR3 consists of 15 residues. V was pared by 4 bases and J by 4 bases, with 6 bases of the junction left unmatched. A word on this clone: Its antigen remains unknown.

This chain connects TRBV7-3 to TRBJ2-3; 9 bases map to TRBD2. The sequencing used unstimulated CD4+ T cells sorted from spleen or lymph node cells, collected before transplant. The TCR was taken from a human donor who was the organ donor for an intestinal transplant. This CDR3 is CASSSQGGRADTQYF. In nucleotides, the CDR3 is TGTGCCAGCAGCTCCCAGGGCGGGAGGGCAGATACGCAGTATTTT.